This TCR beta chain was recovered during a study of cytotoxic CD8 clonotypes in ibrutinib-treated CLL. Study-wide points: In sustained-remission versus progressing patients, sampling times differed. Contraction or stability on treatment was seen for public clonotypes, which were uncommon.

Depth targeted 1 in 200,000 to 1 in 1 million T cells, averaging 10x coverage per clonotype. Measured with immunoSEQ multiplex PCR; TCRdb has only the in-frame clones, and not every one. The sample has approximately 120,000 clones; around 84% are singletons. Looked up from germline, CDR1 is MDHEN and CDR2 is SYDVKM. This CDR3 region has 13 residues. Trimming stripped 3 bases from V and 5 bases from J, with 10 bases between. With respect to this clone: Its antigen is as yet unknown.

The TCR originated in a human donor with chronic lymphocytic leukemia. V usage is TRBV28 and J usage is TRBJ2-5; D is unclear. Sequenced material: PBMCs, taken after 24 months of ibrutinib treatment. Here the CDR3 DNA reads TGTGCCAGCAGTTTTGGGATATCGGAGACCCAGTACTTC. This sequence encodes CASSFGISETQYF.